The clone carrying this T cell receptor beta chain was observed a few times. Its antigen is as yet unknown. Researchers ran the PCR with 60 Vbeta and 13 Jbeta primers. Data came from immunoSEQ multiplex PCR; TCRdb stores just in-frame clones and leaves some out. The sample yields some 150,000 clones, 75% to 90% seen once. The data stem from a study of cytomegalovirus exposure and HLA in healthy donors. Across the study: Sequencing of roughly 180 million T cells in an earlier analysis found more than 100 million unique TCR beta sequences. General study points: As was reported, the HLA-A and HLA-B alleles of most subjects were accurately predicted from TCR beta sequences. Reportedly, a later analysis found an Asian-associated ancestry cluster had fewer N-insertions than the roughly 700-donor mean.

The trim removed 4 bases at V and 5 bases at J, leaving 12 bases unmatched. There are 18 residues in the CDR3. Per the germline V gene, CDR1 is LGHNA and CDR2 is YSLEER. The sequence was obtained from a woman aged 50 to 60 in good health and CMV-seropositive. The source material was PBMCs. The rearrangement uses TRBV4-3 and TRBJ2-2, with 11 bases identical to TRBD2. The CDR3 DNA reads as TGCGCCAGCAGCCGAGAGAACCTAGCGGGGGGAGGGACCGGGGAGCTGTTTTTT. Encoded protein: CASSRENLAGGGTGELFF.